This TCR beta chain originates from a study of OX40 agonist ivuxolimab in advanced cancers. As for the study in general: Partial responses were achieved by three patients: one hepatocellular carcinoma, two cutaneous melanoma.

Germline V gives CDR1 SNHLY, CDR2 FYNNEI. The CDR3 covers 12 residues. Trimming stripped 8 bases from V and 3 bases from J, with 9 bases between. Clones were sequenced by immunoSEQ multiplex PCR, and TCRdb holds only the in-frame ones, with some missing. This sample has tens of thousands of clones, with roughly nine tenths found just once. This TCR derives from an adult with an advanced solid tumor such as melanoma, head and neck, liver or kidney cancer. Sequenced here: CD4+ or CD8+ T cells sorted from blood, sampled in a trial of the OX40 agonist ivuxolimab. The chain links TRBV2 to TRBJ2-3, with D tentatively TRBD1 (6 bases). CDR3 sequence: CASGGWTDTQYF. In DNA, the CDR3 is TGTGCCAGCGGGGGCTGGACAGATACGCAGTATTTT.